The 8 T cell receptor beta chains below come from one sample, sequenced in a study of siplizumab effects on memory and regulatory T cells. This table comes from immunoSEQ multiplex PCR, and its TCRdb copy is limited to in-frame clones, with some not included. The data contain 90,000 to 150,000 clones, roughly 93% of them singletons. What was sequenced was non-Treg CD4+ T cells sorted from blood. Receptor source: a human donor in good health.

Of note for this clone: In the same sample, other DNA sequences code for this CDR3. The V and J genes are TRBV5-1 and TRBJ2-7; no clear D gene. CDR3 length: 11 amino acids. Germline V gene sequence: CDR1 SGHRS, CDR2 YFSETQ. With 3 bases removed from V and 4 bases from J, the gap between germline ends came to 5 bases. The CDR3 loop is CASSSSYEQYF. DNA of the CDR3: TGCGCCAGCAGCTCGTCGTACGAGCAGTACTTC.

The chain uses TRBV6-1 and TRBJ2-5, with D perhaps assigned TRBD1 or TRBD2 (5 bases each). This CDR3 is built from 17 residues. Germline V gives CDR1 MNHNS, CDR2 SASEGT. With 4 bases removed from V and 5 bases from J, the gap between germline ends came to 23 bases. CDR3 coding DNA: TGTGCCAGCAGTGCTAGCCGGGACCCGAAGGTGGGGGAGACCCAGTACTTC. Protein product: CASSASRDPKVGETQYF.

The chain combines TRBV6-5 with TRBJ2-7; TRBD1 matches 9 bases. This CDR3 region has 14 residues. Germline values: CDR1 MNHEY, CDR2 SVGAGI. The ends lost 5 bases at V and 3 bases at J; junction bases unmatched: 5. CDR3 sequence: CASSPGTGIYEQYF. CDR3 nucleotide sequence: TGTGCCAGCAGTCCCGGGACAGGGATCTACGAGCAGTACTTC.

The chain combines TRBV10-1 with TRBJ2-7; TRBD1 is a possible D gene (6 bases). Trimming removed 2 bases from V and 6 bases from J, with 11 bases in between. The length of the CDR3 is 13 residues. Germline CDR1 and CDR2: WNHNN and SYGVQD (reference sequence). The CDR3 nucleotides are TGCGCCAGCAGTGAGACAGGGCTGGGCGAGCAGTACTTC. Amino acid sequence: CASSETGLGEQYF.

This chain connects TRBV10-3 to TRBJ1-5; weak D call: TRBD1 (6 bases). Per the germline V gene, CDR1 is ENHRY and CDR2 is SYGVKD. With 2 bases removed from V and 3 bases from J, the gap between germline ends came to 8 bases. The CDR3 extends over 14 amino acids. The CDR3 is CAISEGTTNQPQHF. CDR3 bases: TGTGCCATCAGTGAGGGGACAACCAATCAGCCCCAGCATTTT.

This rearrangement joins TRBV2 to TRBJ1-5, with D possibly matching TRBD1 (5 bases). The V gene's germline CDR1 is SNHLY and CDR2 FYNNEI. The length of the CDR3 is 17 residues. The V end was cut by 6 bases, the J end by 0 bases, with 18 bases between. CDR3 nucleotides: TGTGCCAGCAGGGCTGGCCAGGGACTGAATAGCAATCAGCCCCAGCATTTT. Protein: CASRAGQGLNSNQPQHF.

The genes are TRBV2 and TRBJ2-7; 7 positions agree with TRBD1. The CDR3 sequence is 11 residues long. V shed 9 bases and J 5 bases; nucleotides not matched to a gene: 4. Germline CDR1 and CDR2: SNHLY and FYNNEI. The CDR3 DNA reads as TGTGCCAGTGGAGACAGGGACGAGCAGTACTTC. Its translation: CASGDRDEQYF.

This sequence joins TRBV6-5 and TRBJ1-1, with no clear D. V was pared by 2 bases and J by 2 bases, with 6 bases between. Germline CDR1 and CDR2: MNHEY and SVGAGI. The CDR3 spans 13 residues. The CDR3 DNA reads TGTGCCAGCAGTTACGGCGGAAACACTGAAGCTTTCTTT. Its protein product is CASSYGGNTEAFF.